This is a list of T cell receptor beta chains from one sample in a study of blood T cell repertoires in COVID-19. Some clones are missing from TCRdb's copy, which holds only in-frame ones; the method was immunoSEQ multiplex PCR. The sample has more than 95,000 clones, about 88% seen once. Source material: peripheral blood. Receptors originate from a woman older than 75 with acute or convalescent COVID-19. Both conserved end residues are part of each CDR3. A D gene is named only where the DNA matches it firmly. The size of a clone is reported for some rows only, either as once, few or many, or as a class for expanded clones.

>NA|TRBV5-1|17|NA|TRBJ2-1
TGCGCCAGCAGCCTTCAGCCGGACATTCGCTCCTACAATGAGCAGTTCTTC
CASSLQPDIRSYNEQFF
>NA|TRBV15|16|NA|TRBJ2-6
TGTGCCACCAGCGCAGGGGCAGGCTCTGGGGCCAACGTCCTGACTTTC
CATSAGAGSGANVLTF
>few|TRBV5-1|17|TRBD2|TRBJ2-3
TGCGCCAGCAGCACCCGGGGGGGGGCAGGGAATGTGGATACGCAGTATTTT
CASSTRGGAGNVDTQYF
>NA|TRBV5-4|14|TRBD2|TRBJ2-5
TGTGCCAGCGGATCCCCTAGCGGGGGAGAGACCCAGTACTTC
CASGSPSGGETQYF
>few|TRBV6-2/TRBV6-3|15|TRBD2|TRBJ2-7
TGTGCCAGCAGTTTCCGACTAAGCGGGGGGGACGAGCAGTACTTC
CASSFRLSGGDEQYF
>NA|TRBV2|13|NA|TRBJ2-2
TGTGCCAGCAGTGAATGGCGGAACGGGGAGCTGTTTTTT
CASSEWRNGELFF
>NA|TRBV28|14|TRBD1|TRBJ1-2
TGTGCCAGCAGTCCAGGGACAGGAGACTATGGCTACACCTTC
CASSPGTGDYGYTF
>once|TRBV6-5|15|TRBD1|TRBJ2-5
TGTGCCAGCAGTCCCCGACAGGGGAGGAGAGAGACCCAGTACTTC
CASSPRQGRRETQYF
>NA|TRBV11-2|15|NA|TRBJ2-7
TGTGCCAGCAGGTCGTGGCGGGGGCCCTACTACGAGCAGTACTTC
CASRSWRGPYYEQYF
>NA|TRBV19|17|TRBD2|TRBJ2-1
TGTGCCAGTAGTATAGGTCGCGGGGGGAACTCCTACAATGAGCAGTTCTTC
CASSIGRGGNSYNEQFF
>NA|TRBV5-1|15|TRBD1|TRBJ2-7
TGCGCCAGCAGCTTGGGACAGGGAATTCTCGACGAGCAGTACTTC
CASSLGQGILDEQYF
>NA|TRBV2|16|NA|TRBJ2-2
TGTGCCAGCAGCGCCGAGGGATCGTCAAACACCGGGGAGCTGTTTTTT
CASSAEGSSNTGELFF
>NA|TRBV10-3|13|NA|TRBJ1-1
TGTGCCATCACCACAACAGGGATTACTGAAGCTTTCTTT
CAITTTGITEAFF
>once|TRBV7-2|13|NA|TRBJ2-5
TGTGCCAGCAGCCGTCGAACTAAAGAGACCCAGTACTTC
CASSRRTKETQYF
>NA|TRBV5-6|12|NA|TRBJ2-3
TGTGCCAGCCACAGACGGACAGATACGCAGTATTTT
CASHRRTDTQYF